This TCR beta chain was found in a study of blood T cells in healthy people across ages. CDR3 length: 19 residues. Germline CDR1 MNHNS, CDR2 SASEGT. J was trimmed by 6 bases and V by 6 bases; bases with no gene match: 22. This clonotype turned up a few times. Through a sample-barcoded 5' primer and a J-beta primer mix, a second PCR was run for about 6 to 11 cycles. Via MiXCR, TCRdb re-called the 5' RACE reads, giving one row per CDR3 protein. This repertoire shows about 640,000 distinct CDR3 sequences, about 54% found once; its top ten account for 30% to 45%. The TCR comes from a man between 60 and 70 years old in good health. The sequencing input was blood. The chain recombines TRBV6-1 with TRBJ2-1; 8 nucleotides match TRBD2. This CDR3 is CASRASGGPVLVGSNEQFF. The CDR3 DNA reads TGTGCCAGCAGGGCATCGGGGGGGCCAGTTTTAGTTGGGTCCAATGAGCAGTTCTTC.